A single sample gave rise to the 18 T cell receptor beta chains below, sequenced in a study of T cells in Graves' hyperthyroidism and ophthalmopathy. Amplification yielded TCR beta CDR3 regions, with RNA transcripts as the source. First-round RT-PCR of the TCR CDR3 relied on the HTBI primer set. TCRdb re-derived calls from the multiplex PCR reads in MiXCR, one entry per CDR3 protein. There are fewer than 400,000 distinct CDR3 sequences in the sample; 15% to 18% occur only once, and about 30% lies in the top ten. The specimen was blood. The receptors derive from a young woman with Graves' hyperthyroidism that later progressed to Graves' ophthalmopathy.

The rearrangement uses TRBV7-9 and TRBJ1-1, with 9 bases matching TRBD1. This CDR3 spans 14 amino acids. Trimming cost V 2 bases and J 7 bases; bases outside gene matches: 5. In germline, CDR1 is SEHNR, CDR2 FQNEAQ (reference sequence). CDR3: CASSLLGQGVEAFF. The CDR3 DNA reads TGTGCCAGCAGCTTACTGGGACAGGGAGTTGAAGCTTTCTTT.

Comments on this clonotype: A much larger clone lies a single base off, so this may be a read error. V is TRBV6-5 and J is TRBJ1-2; D call uncertain. The ends were cut back, 0 bases at V and 4 bases at J, with 9 bases in the middle. The CDR3 totals 14 residues. Germline V gene data show CDR1 as MNHEY and CDR2 as SVGAGI. DNA for the CDR3: TGTGCCAGCAGTTACTCGAGCGGGGTCTATGGCTACACCTTC. Its translation is CASSYSSGVYGYTF.

This clonotype was observed many times. V is TRBV7-6 and J is TRBJ2-7; 7 nucleotides align to TRBD2. CDR1 is SGHVS and CDR2 is FNYEAQ in the germline V gene. With 3 bases clipped from V and 0 bases from J, the junction kept 5 bases outside the gene matches. The CDR3 has 15 amino acids. Written as DNA, the CDR3 is TGTGCCAGCAGCTTGGGCGGGAGCAACTCCTACGAGCAGTACTTC. Amino acid sequence: CASSLGGSNSYEQYF.

The chain recombines TRBV19 with TRBJ1-2, with TRBD1 as a possible D gene (6 bases). Between the trimmed V and J ends, which lost 5 bases and 4 bases, there was a span of 11 bases. CDR1 LNHDA and CDR2 SQIVND come from the germline V gene (reference sequence). This CDR3 has 13 amino acids. The CDR3 DNA follows: TGTGCCAGTAGTCCAGGGGCCACCTATGGCTACACCTTC. This encodes CASSPGATYGYTF. Looking up the rest from reference TRBV19 and TRBJ1-2 gives the full variable domain: DGGITQSPKYLFRKEGQNVTLSCEQNLNHDAMYWYRQDPGQGLRLIYYSQIVNDFQKGDIAEGYSVSREKKESFPLTVTSAQKNPTAFYLCASSPGATYGYTFGSGTRLTVV.

The table lists this clonotype with many counts. This chain joins TRBV20-1 and TRBJ1-4; D might be TRBD1 (5 bases). Per the germline V gene, CDR1 is DFQATT and CDR2 is SNEGSKA (reference sequence). This CDR3 contains 13 residues. The V end lost 2 bases, the J end lost 8 bases, and 12 bases lay between the germline ends. CDR3 sequence: CSARQDITEKLFF. CDR3 in DNA: TGCAGTGCTAGACAGGACATTACCGAAAAACTGTTTTTT.

This clonotype was seen ten or more times. This chain uses TRBV12-3 or TRBV12-4 with TRBJ2-5, with TRBD1 identical over 9 bases. Trimming cost V 4 bases and J 5 bases; bases outside gene matches: 14. This CDR3 contains 17 residues. Here the CDR3 reads CASSWDRVQLRLETQYF. CDR3 sequence (DNA): TGTGCCAGCAGTTGGGACAGGGTCCAATTGAGGTTGGAGACCCAGTACTTC.

This clonotype was detected ten times or more. The gene calls are TRBV28 and TRBJ2-1, with 9 bases lining up with TRBD2. The V gene's germline CDR1 is MDHEN and CDR2 SYDVKM. V trimming: 2 bases; J trimming: 2 bases; junction bases outside the gene matches: 1. The CDR3 spans 15 residues. The CDR3 sequence: CASSLVAGAYNEQFF. The CDR3 bases are TGTGCCAGCAGTTTAGTAGCGGGAGCCTACAATGAGCAGTTCTTC. Variable domain in full (rest from reference TRBV28 and TRBJ2-1): DVKVTQSSRYLVKRTGEKVFLECVQDMDHENMFWYRQDPGLGLRLIYFSYDVKMKEKGDIPEGYSVSREKKERFSLILESASTNQTSMYLCASSLVAGAYNEQFFGPGTRLTVL.

The chain combines TRBV7-9 with TRBJ2-3, with 8 bases identical to TRBD1. Germline assignment: CDR1 SEHNR and CDR2 FQNEAQ (reference sequence). The CDR3 consists of 17 residues. V shed 3 bases and J 3 bases; nucleotides not matched to a gene: 11. CDR3 loop: CASSFQAGDRWTDTQYF. DNA for the CDR3: TGTGCCAGCAGCTTTCAGGCCGGGGACAGGTGGACAGATACGCAGTATTTT.

The rearrangement links TRBV6-1 to TRBJ2-5; the match to TRBD2 covers 9 bases. This CDR3 spans 16 amino acids. V lost 6 bases and J lost 5; bases outside the gene matches: 13. Germline-derived CDR1 and CDR2 are MNHNS and SASEGT. In nucleotides, the CDR3 is TGTGCCAGCAGCCGGGGGGCGGGAGGGGCCCAGGAGACCCAGTACTTC. This sequence encodes CASSRGAGGAQETQYF.

This clonotype occurred a few times. The gene calls are TRBV4-2 and TRBJ1-3; tentative D call: TRBD1 (6 bases). Germline V gene data show CDR1 as LGHNA and CDR2 as YNFKEQ. The CDR3 totals 16 residues. V was pared by 4 bases and J by 1 base, with 14 bases between. The CDR3 region has the DNA TGTGCCAGCAGCCGAATTCCAGGGGAGTCTGGAAACACCATATATTTT. Its translation: CASSRIPGESGNTIYF.

This clonotype was detected only once. V and J are TRBV5-5 and TRBJ2-7; 12 nucleotides line up with TRBD2. Trimming at V came to 1 base and at J to 5 bases, leaving 4 bases not matched to a gene. Germline CDR1 SGHKS, CDR2 YYEKEE (reference sequence). The CDR3 runs 15 residues. The chain's CDR3 is CASSLLAGGPNEQYF. CDR3 nucleotides: TGTGCCAGCAGCTTGCTAGCGGGAGGGCCCAACGAGCAGTACTTC.

The chain's CDR3 is CASKPVNTEAFF. CDR3 nucleotide sequence: TGTGCCAGCAAACCGGTGAACACTGAAGCTTTCTTT. The chain couples TRBV9 to TRBJ1-1, with D unresolved. Trimming pared 6 bases from V and 0 bases from J, leaving 6 bases between. In germline, CDR1 is SGDLS, CDR2 YYNGEE. This CDR3 comprises 12 residues.

The sample holds many counts of this clonotype. The V and J genes are TRBV27 and TRBJ1-5; D gene ambiguous. The germline V gene has CDR1 MNHEY and CDR2 SMNVEV (reference sequence). The V end lost 2 bases, the J end lost 2 bases, and 16 bases lay between the germline ends. The CDR3 consists of 17 residues. This chain's CDR3 is CASSLIPPETGNQPQHF. The CDR3 coding sequence is TGTGCCAGCAGTTTAATCCCCCCGGAGACGGGCAATCAGCCCCAGCATTTT.

Points on this clonotype: A much larger clone differs by one base, so this may be a read error. The chain uses TRBV12-5 and TRBJ2-2, with D possibly being TRBD2 (6 bases). Per germline, CDR1 LGHNT and CDR2 FRNRAP. CDR3 length equals 15 residues. This CDR3 reads CASGLWTARRGELSF. Written as DNA, the CDR3 is TGTGCTAGTGGTTTGTGGACGGCCCGACGCGGGGAGCTGTCTTTT.

This clonotype was picked up many times. The chain uses TRBV28 and TRBJ2-5; D may match TRBD1 or TRBD2 (5 bases each). The CDR3 has 13 residues. In germline, CDR1 is MDHEN, CDR2 SYDVKM. V was shortened by 3 bases and J by 4 bases, with 9 bases between the two germline ends. CDR3 DNA: TGTGCCAGCAGTTTTGAGGGGACAGAGACCCAGTACTTC. Its translation is CASSFEGTETQYF.

This clonotype was seen ten or more times. V is TRBV7-9 and J is TRBJ2-7, with a tentative D call TRBD2 (6 bases). Germline CDR1 SEHNR, CDR2 FQNEAQ (reference sequence). The CDR3 has 15 residues. V lost 4 bases and J 3 bases, leaving 16 bases between the germline ends. CDR3 in DNA: TGTGCCAGCAGCTCCCCCCAGGGACTCCGCTACGAGCAGTACTTC. It codes for CASSSPQGLRYEQYF. The complete variable domain, with remaining parts taken from reference TRBV7-9 and TRBJ2-7, reads DTGVSQNPRHKITKRGQNVTFRCDPISEHNRLYWYRQTLGQGPEFLTYFQNEAQLEKSRLLSDRFSAERPKGSFSTLEIQRTEQGDSAMYLCASSSPQGLRYEQYFGPGTRLTVT.

Many counts were recorded for this clonotype. The gene calls are TRBV20-1 and TRBJ2-7, with a possible D match to TRBD1 (6 bases). Germline assignment: CDR1 DFQATT and CDR2 SNEGSKA (reference sequence). The CDR3 is 15 residues long. The germline V and J ends were trimmed by 3 bases and 1 base, with 16 bases remaining between them. The DNA of the CDR3 is TGCAGTGCTAGTGGGACAACGGGTAAATCCTACGAGCAGTACTTC. It encodes CSASGTTGKSYEQYF.

In this sample, this clonotype turned up many times. The rearrangement joins TRBV12-3 or TRBV12-4 to TRBJ2-1, with 10 nucleotides matching TRBD2. The junction had 19 bases not matched to a gene; V was cut back by 3 bases and J by 11 bases. The CDR3 sequence is 18 residues long. The CDR3 loop reads CASSFLRGLAGENHQQFF. The CDR3 DNA reads as TGTGCCAGCAGTTTTCTCCGTGGCCTAGCGGGGGAGAACCACCAGCAGTTCTTC.